This T cell receptor (beta chain) was sequenced in a study of blood T cell repertoires in COVID-19. Study as a whole: Sites in the United States, Italy and Spain provided acute and convalescent COVID-19 samples. PBMCs, B-cell-depleted T cells, or T cells were the source of the cDNA or gDNA that made up the material.

CDR1 is SQVTM and CDR2 is ANQGSEA in the germline V gene. Trimming took 4 bases from V and 1 from J; bases not matched to a gene: 2. The CDR3 consists of 13 residues. For recovered donors of Cohort 3, there were two negative PCRs, clearance, or symptom resolution. Source study methods: Estimation of nucleated cell counts relied on the amplification of reference gene primers. Only in-frame clones appear in the TCRdb table, and some are missing; sequencing was by immunoSEQ multiplex PCR. The D gene and trimming were derived from the DNA, and the V and J assignments and clone size from that table. The sample holds about 330,000 clones; more than 75% are singletons and the top ten take approximately 5%.

The sample taken for sequencing was PBMCs or T cells enriched from blood (not recorded which). The sequence was collected from a woman between 25 and 40 years old who had recovered from COVID-19. The chain uses TRBV29-1 and TRBJ2-5; TRBD2 matches at 8 bases. The CDR3 nucleotides are TGCAGCGTTGCAGCGGGGGTCCAAGAGACCCAGTACTTC. Translated, it gives CSVAAGVQETQYF.